This TCR beta chain was observed in a study of CD8+ T cells in alopecia areata. Study as a whole: Tofacitinib administration to treated patients was oral, at 5 to 10 mg twice daily. Percent of scalp involved defined treated patients' severity scores.

cDNA prepared by RNA extraction and subsequent reverse transcription served as the template for sequencing. Clones were sequenced by immunoSEQ multiplex PCR, and TCRdb holds only the in-frame ones, with some missing. The sample lists about 210,000 clones, 64% occurring once. Germline CDR1 and CDR2: MGHDK and SYGVNS. This CDR3 has 15 residues. The V and J ends lost 3 bases and 1 base, in that order; junction bases with no gene match: 5. This sample's treatment: oral pan-JAK inhibitor, 5-10 mg twice daily. The V gene is TRBV25-1, the J gene TRBJ2-5; TRBD1 aligns across 7 bases. This sample comprised CD4+ T cells sorted from blood, obtained at week 4, from a patient treated with tofacitinib. This receptor was taken from a human donor with alopecia areata. CDR3 region: CASSDPRTGQETQYF. In DNA, the CDR3 is TGTGCCAGCAGTGACCCCCGGACAGGCCAAGAGACCCAGTACTTC. Filled out from reference TRBV25-1 and TRBJ2-5, the complete variable domain reads EADIYQTPRYLVIGTGKKITLECSQTMGHDKMYWYQQDPGMELHLIHYSYGVNSTEKGDLSSESTVSRIRTEHFPLTLESARPSHTSQYLCASSDPRTGQETQYFGPGTRLLVL.